This T cell receptor (beta chain) was captured by sequencing in a study of blood T cell repertoires in COVID-19. Looking at the study overall: The samples span acute and convalescent COVID-19 from the United States, Italy and Spain. PBMCs, B-cell-depleted T cells, or T cells provided the cDNA or gDNA that made up the material.

The germline CDR1 and CDR2 sequences are LNHDA and SQIVND (reference sequence). Trimming left V 2 bases short and J 2 bases short, with 9 bases between. The CDR3 loop spans 14 amino acids. Original processing notes: Amplification from reference gene primers served as the basis for estimated nucleated cell counts. The method was immunoSEQ multiplex PCR; TCRdb's version includes in-frame clones alone and lacks a portion of them. The D gene and trimming were derived from the DNA, and the V and J assignments and clone size from that table. Among about 120,000 clones listed, around nine tenths were seen once.

The gene calls are TRBV19 and TRBJ1-1, with D hard to call. This TCR derives from a woman aged 45 to 65 with active or convalescent COVID-19. The specimen was peripheral blood. The CDR3 DNA reads TGTGCCAGTAGTATATCGGGGTCTAACACTGAAGCTTTCTTT. Residues: CASSISGSNTEAFF.